What follows are 12 T cell receptor beta chains derived from one specimen sequenced in a study of identical twins (dated by TCRdb to about 2016). Library method: 5' RACE. The listed sequencing device is Illumina HiSeq 2000. TCRdb's own reprocessing of the public reads used fastp at Q25 and MiXCR and kept productive beta chains. Here each entry gathers all rows of one CDR3 protein and keeps the most common genes and DNA. This sample gives 650,000 to 800,000 distinct CDR3 sequences in total; less than 10% of them show up just once. The ten largest clones represent roughly 0.97% of the sample. The same sample was also studied in work on yellow fever vaccine responses in identical twins.

The specimen sequenced was PBMCs. The receptors originated from a woman aged 18 to 35 in good health.

This clonotype has a count of ten or more. The chain recombines TRBV5-1 with TRBJ1-6, with D uncertain. The CDR3 is made up of 15 amino acids. V was pared by 0 bases and J by 2 bases, with 6 bases between. Germline CDR1 is SGHRS and CDR2 is YFSETQ. The CDR3 DNA reads as TGCGCCAGCAGCTTGGGAACTGCCTATAATTCACCCCTCCACTTT. Translation gives CASSLGTAYNSPLHF.

Only a few counts were recorded for this clonotype. The genes are TRBV5-5 and TRBJ2-5, with 7 bases identical to TRBD2. In germline, CDR1 is SGHKS, CDR2 YYEKEE (reference sequence). The CDR3 extends over 15 amino acids. Trimming took 4 bases from V and 2 from J; bases not matched to a gene: 8. In nucleotides, the CDR3 is TGTGCCAGCAGCCCCTGGACTAGGCGACAAGAGACCCAGTACTTC. It is translated as CASSPWTRRQETQYF.

This clonotype was found a few times. The chain couples TRBV20-1 to TRBJ2-7, with a possible D match to TRBD2 (5 bases). Trimming left V 1 base short and J 4 bases short, with 14 bases between. The germline CDR1 and CDR2 sequences are DFQATT and SNEGSKA (reference sequence). CDR3 length: 14 residues. DNA of the CDR3: TGCAGTGCTAGAGTCCCGACTAAGTATTACGAGCAGTACTTC. This gives the protein CSARVPTKYYEQYF.

This clonotype was seen many times. This sequence joins TRBV11-2 and TRBJ2-1; 9 nucleotides agree with TRBD2. Germline trimming cut 3 bases from V and 3 bases from J; bases unmatched to any gene: 3. CDR1 SGHAT and CDR2 FQNNGV come from the germline V gene. The CDR3 has 15 residues. Here the CDR3 reads CASSFLAGVYNEQFF. The CDR3 DNA reads as TGTGCCAGCAGCTTTTTAGCGGGAGTCTACAATGAGCAGTTCTTC. Drawing the rest from reference TRBV11-2 and TRBJ2-1, the complete variable domain is EAGVAQSPRYKIIEKRQSVAFWCNPISGHATLYWYQQILGQGPKLLIQFQNNGVVDDSQLPKDRFSAERLKGVDSTLKIQPAKLEDSAVYLCASSFLAGVYNEQFFGPGTRLTVL.

A few counts support this clonotype. The V gene is TRBV6-5, the J gene TRBJ2-7, with D uncertain. The CDR3 runs 15 residues. Looked up from germline, CDR1 is MNHEY and CDR2 is SVGAGI. V was pared by 0 bases and J by 7 bases, with 16 bases between. The CDR3 nucleotides are TGTGCCAGCAGTTACTCGAGAATATTAGCAACGGAGCAGTACTTC. It translates to CASSYSRILATEQYF.

Many counts were recorded for this clonotype. The V and J genes are TRBV20-1 and TRBJ2-3, with D maybe TRBD2 (6 bases). Per germline, CDR1 DFQATT and CDR2 SNEGSKA (reference sequence). Trimming took 7 bases from V and 3 from J, leaving 11 bases between them. The CDR3 is 12 residues long. The CDR3 here is CSVTGVTDTQYF. The CDR3 bases are TGCAGTGTAACGGGAGTTACAGATACGCAGTATTTT.

The chain carries TRBV20-1 and TRBJ2-7; 8 positions match TRBD1. Germline loops: CDR1 DFQATT, CDR2 SNEGSKA (reference sequence). Losses at the gene ends were 6 bases for V and 3 bases for J; bases not matched to a gene: 10. The CDR3 sequence is 14 residues long. The CDR3 DNA reads TGCAGTGCAACCGACAGGGGACGGATCTACGAGCAGTACTTC. This encodes CSATDRGRIYEQYF.

This clonotype appeared a few times. This chain uses TRBV3-1 with TRBJ2-5, with D uncertain. Trimming left V 4 bases short and J 6 bases short, with 12 bases between. The CDR3 loop spans 13 amino acids. Germline CDR1 LGHDT, CDR2 YNNKEL (reference sequence). The CDR3 loop reads CASSPLVVKTQYF. The CDR3, as DNA: TGTGCCAGCAGCCCGTTAGTGGTTAAGACCCAGTACTTC.

The chain couples TRBV20-1 to TRBJ2-7; D possibly corresponds to TRBD2 (5 bases). V was cut by 3 bases and J by 7 bases, with 19 bases left in between. The CDR3 has 14 amino acids. Germline lookup yields CDR1 DFQATT and CDR2 SNEGSKA (reference sequence). The CDR3 sequence: CSARTRESLFEQYF. CDR3 coding DNA: TGCAGTGCTAGGACTCGGGAAAGTCTGTTTGAGCAGTACTTC.

The DNA of the CDR3 is TGTGCCAGCAGTGAGGATCGGCCTTCCTACAATGAGCAGTTCTTC. It specifies CASSEDRPSYNEQFF. The chain combines TRBV2 with TRBJ2-1, with no clear D. The germline V gene encodes CDR1 SNHLY and CDR2 FYNNEI. The CDR3 has 15 residues. The V and J ends lost 3 bases and 1 base respectively, with 10 bases between them.

A remark on this clonotype: This sequence may be a read error, since a much larger clone differs from it by one base. CDR3 DNA sequence: TGTGCCACCAGTGATCCCGGGACTAGCGGGGAACCCTACAATGGGCAGTTCTTC. Translating gives CATSDPGTSGEPYNGQFF. The chain employs TRBV24-1 and TRBJ2-1; the match to TRBD2 covers 13 bases. The germline CDR1 and CDR2 sequences are KGHDR and SFDVKD. The CDR3 runs 18 residues.

This clonotype was detected only a few times. J is TRBJ1-3 and V is TRBV6-2 or TRBV6-3; unclear D gene. The CDR3 contains 14 residues. Trimming left V 8 bases short and J 0 bases short, with 11 bases between. Germline-derived CDR1 and CDR2 are MNHEY and SVGEGT. The CDR3 loop is CASGGSSSGNTIYF. The CDR3 coding sequence is TGTGCCAGCGGTGGGAGTTCCTCTGGAAACACCATATATTTT.